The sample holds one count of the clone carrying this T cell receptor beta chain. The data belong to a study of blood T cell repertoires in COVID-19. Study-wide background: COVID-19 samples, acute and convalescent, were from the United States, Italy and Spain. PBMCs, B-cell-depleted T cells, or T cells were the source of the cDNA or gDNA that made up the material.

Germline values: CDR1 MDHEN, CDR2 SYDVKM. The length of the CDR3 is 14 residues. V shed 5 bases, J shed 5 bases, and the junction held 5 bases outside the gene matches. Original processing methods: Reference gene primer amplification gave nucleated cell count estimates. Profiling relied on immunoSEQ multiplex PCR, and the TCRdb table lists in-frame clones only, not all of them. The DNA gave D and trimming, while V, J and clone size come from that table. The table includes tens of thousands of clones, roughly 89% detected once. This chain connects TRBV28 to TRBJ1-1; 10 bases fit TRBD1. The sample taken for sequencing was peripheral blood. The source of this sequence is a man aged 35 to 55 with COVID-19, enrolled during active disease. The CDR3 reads CASSAWTGGTEAFF. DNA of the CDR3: TGTGCCAGCAGTGCTTGGACAGGGGGAACTGAAGCTTTCTTT.